The 16 T cell receptor beta chains below were found in one sample sequenced in a study of blood T cell repertoires in COVID-19. This table comes from immunoSEQ multiplex PCR, and its TCRdb copy is limited to in-frame clones, with some not included. Found here are over 200,000 clones, about 80% of them singletons; the top ten hold approximately 15%. Sequenced input: PBMCs or T cells enriched from blood (not recorded which). These receptors came from a man in his forties who had recovered from COVID-19.

The genes are TRBV7-8 and TRBJ1-1; 8 positions agree with TRBD1. With V trimmed by 5 bases and J by 5 bases, 13 bases remained unmatched. CDR1 is SGHVS and CDR2 is FQNEAQ in the germline V gene. This CDR3 is built from 16 residues. The DNA for the CDR3 is TGTGCCAGCAGCCCCCGACGCACAGGGGGGTTGACTGAAGCTTTCTTT. This encodes CASSPRRTGGLTEAFF.

The chain joins TRBV29-1 to TRBJ1-3; maybe TRBD1 (5 bases). Trimming removed 4 bases at V and 2 bases at J, with 9 bases between. This CDR3 has 13 residues. CDR1 is SQVTM and CDR2 is ANQGSEA in the germline V gene. CDR3 DNA: TGCAGCGTTGCAGTGGACACTGGAAACACCATATATTTT. Its protein product is CSVAVDTGNTIYF.

This clone appeared a single time. The rearrangement uses TRBV15 and TRBJ1-2, with 8 bases that match TRBD1. With V trimmed by 3 bases and J by 8 bases, 2 bases remained unmatched. This CDR3 contains 12 residues. Germline CDR1 and CDR2: LNHNV and YYDKDF (reference sequence). CDR3 nucleotides: TGTGCCACCAGCAGCACAGGGGGAGGCTACACCTTC. It specifies CATSSTGGGYTF.

The chain uses TRBV7-2 and TRBJ2-3, with D perhaps matching TRBD2 (6 bases). The CDR3 consists of 14 residues. Per the germline V gene, CDR1 is SGHTA and CDR2 is FQGNSA. V was cut by 5 bases and J by 4 bases, with 13 bases left in between. The CDR3 DNA follows: TGTGCCAGCAGCACCGACCCGGGGGCAGATACGCAGTATTTT. This gives the protein CASSTDPGADTQYF.

The V gene is TRBV5-1, the J gene TRBJ1-5, with TRBD1 as a possible D gene (6 bases). V shed 4 bases and J shed 5 bases, with 19 bases lying between them. The CDR3 consists of 16 residues. CDR1 is SGHRS and CDR2 is YFSETQ in the germline V gene. The CDR3 loop reads CASSPGRVGADQPQHF. Written as DNA, the CDR3 is TGCGCCAGCAGCCCAGGGAGGGTGGGGGCTGATCAGCCCCAGCATTTT.

The chain carries TRBV9 and TRBJ2-5; a weak D match, TRBD2 (7 bases). The CDR3 is made up of 15 amino acids. V lost 4 bases and J lost 4, with 17 bases in between. Germline V gene lookup returns CDR1 SGDLS and CDR2 YYNGEE. The CDR3: CASSPRAGAGETQYF. CDR3 nucleotide sequence: TGTGCCAGCAGCCCTCGCGCGGGGGCTGGAGAGACCCAGTACTTC.

This clone was counted a few times. The CDR3 spells CASSFGTGLIKANYGYTF. CDR3 nucleotide sequence: TGTGCCAGCAGTTTTGGGACAGGGTTAATTAAGGCTAACTATGGCTACACCTTC. V and J are TRBV28 and TRBJ1-2; TRBD1 aligns across 9 bases. Germline V gene lookup returns CDR1 MDHEN and CDR2 SYDVKM. V gave up 3 bases and J gave up 0 bases; unmatched junction bases: 11. This CDR3 is built from 18 residues.

The rearrangement uses TRBV24-1 and TRBJ1-2; D uncertain. CDR1 KGHDR and CDR2 SFDVKD come from the germline V gene. V was clipped by 4 bases and J by 7 bases, with 9 bases between them. CDR3 size: 12 residues. CDR3 residues: CATSDPFSGYTF. DNA of the CDR3: TGTGCCACCAGTGACCCTTTTAGTGGCTACACCTTC.

The CDR3 DNA sequence: TGCGCCAGCAGCTCGACGACTAGCGGGAGGGCAAATGAGCAGTTCTTC. This codes for CASSSTTSGRANEQFF. The chain combines TRBV5-1 with TRBJ2-1; TRBD2 agrees at 14 bases. This CDR3 comprises 16 residues. Per germline, CDR1 SGHRS and CDR2 YFSETQ. V was pared by 3 bases and J by 7 bases, with 6 bases of the junction left unmatched. Looking up the rest from reference TRBV5-1 and TRBJ2-1 gives the full variable domain: KAGVTQTPRYLIKTRGQQVTLSCSPISGHRSVSWYQQTPGQGLQFLFEYFSETQRNKGNFPGRFSGRQFSNSRSEMNVSTLELGDSALYLCASSSTTSGRANEQFFGPGTRLTVL.

The rearrangement joins TRBV2 to TRBJ1-1; a possible D gene is TRBD1 (6 bases). V lost 6 bases and J 2 bases, leaving 13 bases between the germline ends. The CDR3 is 14 residues long. Germline V gene data show CDR1 as SNHLY and CDR2 as FYNNEI. CDR3 nucleotide sequence: TGTGCCAGCAGACTGGACAGACCTAACACTGAAGCTTTCTTT. Its protein product is CASRLDRPNTEAFF. Variable domain in full (rest from reference TRBV2 and TRBJ1-1): EPEVTQTPSHQVTQMGQEVILRCVPISNHLYFYWYRQILGQKVEFLVSFYNNEISEKSEIFDDQFSVERPDGSNFTLKIRSTKLEDSAMYFCASRLDRPNTEAFFGQGTRLTVV.

The table lists this clone with many counts. Within the sample, other DNA sequences also encode this same CDR3. The chain joins TRBV28 to TRBJ2-2; D perhaps matches TRBD1 (5 bases). The germline V gene has CDR1 MDHEN and CDR2 SYDVKM. The CDR3 has 13 residues. V lost 5 bases, J lost 4 bases, and 8 bases lay in between. CDR3 in DNA: TGTGCCAGCAGTCCTCAGGGCACCGGGGAGCTGTTTTTT. Its translation is CASSPQGTGELFF.

The V call is TRBV28, the J call TRBJ2-6, with D possibly matching TRBD1 (5 bases). V lost 6 bases to trimming and J lost 3 bases, with 12 bases between them. The germline CDR1 and CDR2 sequences are MDHEN and SYDVKM. The CDR3 length is 15 residues. CDR3 sequence reads: CASSSTGSGANVLTF. The CDR3, as DNA: TGTGCCAGCAGCTCCACAGGAAGTGGGGCCAACGTCCTGACTTTC.

V usage is TRBV28 and J usage is TRBJ2-5, with D unclear. V was cut by 3 bases and J by 7 bases, with 15 bases left in between. The CDR3 runs 14 residues. From germline, CDR1 is MDHEN and CDR2 SYDVKM. CDR3 sequence reads: CASSLGQQYGTQYF. The DNA for the CDR3 is TGTGCCAGCAGTTTGGGCCAGCAATATGGGACCCAGTACTTC.

The chain is built from TRBV28 and TRBJ2-2, with 7 bases that match TRBD1. The V gene's germline CDR1 is MDHEN and CDR2 SYDVKM. The CDR3 extends over 14 amino acids. The J segment lost 4 bases and the V segment lost 6 bases, leaving 5 bases of the junction unmatched. In nucleotides, the CDR3 is TGTGCCAGCAGAATACAGGGGTTCACCGGGGAGCTGTTTTTT. Its protein product is CASRIQGFTGELFF.

This clone is a singleton in its sample. This chain joins TRBV5-1 and TRBJ2-3, with D possibly being TRBD1 (6 bases). This CDR3 is 15 amino acids long. CDR1 and CDR2 (germline): SGHRS, YFSETQ. V was trimmed by 3 bases and J by 1 base, leaving 12 bases between them. The DNA of the CDR3 is TGCGCCAGCAGCTCCTTACCAGGGGGCACAGATACGCAGTATTTT. This encodes CASSSLPGGTDTQYF.

The chain has TRBV28 and TRBJ2-5, with 7 bases lining up with TRBD2. Germline V gene lookup returns CDR1 MDHEN and CDR2 SYDVKM. The CDR3 is 15 residues long. V trimming: 3 bases; J trimming: 2 bases; junction bases outside the gene matches: 6. For the CDR3, the DNA is TGTGCCAGCAGTTTGGCTGGGGAGGGACAAGAGACCCAGTACTTC. Protein: CASSLAGEGQETQYF.